The source of this T cell receptor beta chain is a study of cytomegalovirus exposure and HLA in healthy donors. Across the whole study: The approximately 120 validation repertoires were reported in a later analysis to have been generated on the same platform as the roughly 700 first-cohort repertoires.

Libraries were prepared by immunoSEQ multiplex PCR; TCRdb keeps only in-frame clonotypes and omits some of them. In the table there are 150,000 to 200,000 clones, roughly 89% of which are singletons. The germline gives CDR1 SEHNR, CDR2 FQNEAQ (reference sequence). The ends lost 2 bases at V and 9 bases at J; junction bases unmatched: 16. This CDR3 has 17 amino acids. This sequence originates from a young woman in good health and CMV-seropositive. The material sequenced was PBMCs. The chain is built from TRBV7-9 and TRBJ2-7; 10 bases agree with TRBD2. CDR3 DNA sequence: TGTGCCAGCAGCTTAAGGACTAGCGGACCATCCGCCGTAGGGCAGTACTTC. It specifies CASSLRTSGPSAVGQYF.